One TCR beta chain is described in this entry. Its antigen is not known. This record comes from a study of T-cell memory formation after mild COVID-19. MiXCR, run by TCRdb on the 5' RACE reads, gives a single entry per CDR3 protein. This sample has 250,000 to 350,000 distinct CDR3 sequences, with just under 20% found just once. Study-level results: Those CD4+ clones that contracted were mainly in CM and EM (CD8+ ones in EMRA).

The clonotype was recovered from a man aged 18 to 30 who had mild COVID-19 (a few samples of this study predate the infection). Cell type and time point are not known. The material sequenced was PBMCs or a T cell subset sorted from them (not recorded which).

The chain's CDR3 is CAIRPAAGDANTGELFF. The CDR3 DNA reads TGTGCCATCAGGCCCGCTGCAGGGGATGCGAACACCGGGGAGCTGTTTTTT. The J gene is TRBJ2-2, the V gene TRBV10-3; D possibly corresponds to TRBD1 (6 bases). Germline CDR1 is ENHRY and CDR2 is SYGVKD. V lost 6 bases, J lost 0 bases, and 17 bases lay in between. The CDR3 has 17 amino acids.